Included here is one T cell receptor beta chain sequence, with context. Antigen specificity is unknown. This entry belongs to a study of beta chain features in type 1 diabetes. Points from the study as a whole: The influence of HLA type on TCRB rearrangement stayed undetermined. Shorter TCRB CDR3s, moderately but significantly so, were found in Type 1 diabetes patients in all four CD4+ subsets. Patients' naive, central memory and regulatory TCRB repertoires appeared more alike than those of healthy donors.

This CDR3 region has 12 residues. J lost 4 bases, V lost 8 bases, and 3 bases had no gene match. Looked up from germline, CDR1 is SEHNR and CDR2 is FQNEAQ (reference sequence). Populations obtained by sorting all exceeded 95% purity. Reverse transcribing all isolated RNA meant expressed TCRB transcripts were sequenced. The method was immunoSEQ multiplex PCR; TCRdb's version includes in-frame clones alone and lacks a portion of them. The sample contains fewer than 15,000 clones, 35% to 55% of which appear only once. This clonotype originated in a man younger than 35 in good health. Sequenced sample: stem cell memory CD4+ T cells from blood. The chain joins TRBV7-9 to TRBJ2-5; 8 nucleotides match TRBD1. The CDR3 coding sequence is TGTGCCAGCGCCAGGGGGCTAGAGACCCAGTACTTC. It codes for CASARGLETQYF. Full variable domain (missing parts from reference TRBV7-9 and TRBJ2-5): DTGVSQNPRHKITKRGQNVTFRCDPISEHNRLYWYRQTLGQGPEFLTYFQNEAQLEKSRLLSDRFSAERPKGSFSTLEIQRTEQGDSAMYLCASARGLETQYFGPGTRLLVL.